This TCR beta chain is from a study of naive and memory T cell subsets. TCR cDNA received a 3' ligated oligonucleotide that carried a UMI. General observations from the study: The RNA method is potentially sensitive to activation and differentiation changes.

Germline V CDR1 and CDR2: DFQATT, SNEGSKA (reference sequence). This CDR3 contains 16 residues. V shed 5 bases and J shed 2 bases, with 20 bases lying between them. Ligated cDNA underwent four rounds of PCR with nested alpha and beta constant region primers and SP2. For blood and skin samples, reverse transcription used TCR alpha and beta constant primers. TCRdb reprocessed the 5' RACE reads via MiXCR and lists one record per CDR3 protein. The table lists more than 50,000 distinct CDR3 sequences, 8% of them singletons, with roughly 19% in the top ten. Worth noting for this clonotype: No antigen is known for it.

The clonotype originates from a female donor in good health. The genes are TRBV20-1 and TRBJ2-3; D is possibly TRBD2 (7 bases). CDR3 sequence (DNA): TGCAGTGCTCATGTAGGCGGGGGCCATTTCACAGATACGCAGTATTTT. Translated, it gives CSAHVGGGHFTDTQYF.